Shown below are 15 T cell receptor beta chains from a single sample sequenced in a study of T cell responses to AZD1222 COVID-19 vaccine. Assay used: immunoSEQ multiplex PCR; TCRdb lists only in-frame clones, some missing. The sample records approximately 70,000 clones, more than 75% being singletons. The specimen comprised peripheral blood, sampled 28 days after the second dose of the MenACWY control vaccine. Every receptor here comes from an adult who received the MenACWY meningococcal vaccine as a control.

This chain connects TRBV19 to TRBJ2-7, with 7 bases identical to TRBD1. CDR1 is LNHDA, CDR2 SQIVND, per germline (reference sequence). Trimming cost V 3 bases and J 0 bases; bases outside gene matches: 2. The CDR3 runs to 14 residues. DNA of the CDR3: TGTGCCAGTAGTATGACAGGGACCTCCTACGAGCAGTACTTC. Protein product: CASSMTGTSYEQYF. The whole variable domain, remainder taken from reference TRBV19 and TRBJ2-7, is DGGITQSPKYLFRKEGQNVTLSCEQNLNHDAMYWYRQDPGQGLRLIYYSQIVNDFQKGDIAEGYSVSREKKESFPLTVTSAQKNPTAFYLCASSMTGTSYEQYFGPGTRLTVT.

The chain employs TRBV12-3 or TRBV12-4 and TRBJ2-7, with TRBD1 as a possible D gene (5 bases). V was cut by 2 bases and J by 7 bases, with 12 bases left in between. The CDR3 spans 13 residues. The CDR3 DNA is TGTGCCAGCAGTTTATTTTTCCAGGGTGAGCAGTACTTC. It is translated as CASSLFFQGEQYF.

The rearrangement uses TRBV27 and TRBJ2-7; TRBD2 agrees at 8 bases. The CDR3 totals 18 residues. In germline, CDR1 is MNHEY, CDR2 SMNVEV (reference sequence). V lost 1 base, J lost 3 bases, and 14 bases stayed unmatched. The CDR3 protein is CASSLYHSGAGGNYEQYF. The CDR3 nucleotides read TGTGCCAGCAGTTTATATCATTCTGGGGCGGGAGGTAACTACGAGCAGTACTTC.

The gene calls are TRBV6-2 or TRBV6-3 and TRBJ1-1; D is unclear. The V and J ends lost 5 bases and 12 bases respectively, with 19 bases between them. This CDR3 region has 13 residues. Germline CDR1 reads MNHEY; CDR2 reads SVGEGT. The CDR3 sequence: CASSTRGPSATFF. CDR3 in DNA: TGTGCCAGCAGTACTCGCGGTCCTTCGGCAACTTTCTTT.

This chain links TRBV4-1 with TRBJ1-2, with D uncertain. This CDR3 spans 14 amino acids. With 0 bases removed from V and 5 bases from J, the gap between germline ends came to 10 bases. CDR1 and CDR2 from the germline V gene are MGHRA and YSYEKL. In DNA, the CDR3 is TGCGCCAGCAGCCAAGAACCAGGAGCGTATGGCTACACCTTC. Its protein product is CASSQEPGAYGYTF.

This chain uses TRBV3-1 (or the pseudogene TRBV3-2) with TRBJ2-1; no reliable D call. Trimming left V 0 bases short and J 5 bases short, with 14 bases between. The germline V gene encodes CDR1 LGHDT and CDR2 YNNKEL (reference sequence). This CDR3 spans 16 amino acids. CDR3 residues: CASSQEGWEKHNEQFF. The CDR3 nucleotides are TGTGCCAGCAGCCAAGAAGGGTGGGAAAAACACAATGAGCAGTTCTTC.

The count of this clone is one. The chain links TRBV4-1 to TRBJ1-2, with a tentative D call TRBD1 (6 bases). This CDR3 comprises 14 residues. V lost 4 bases and J 5 bases, leaving 14 bases between the germline ends. Germline CDR1 MGHRA, CDR2 YSYEKL. CDR3 nucleotide sequence: TGCGCCAGCAGCCCGCTGACAGGTGGGTATGGCTACACCTTC. Translation gives CASSPLTGGYGYTF.

The genes are TRBV29-1 and TRBJ2-7; no clear D. The CDR3 consists of 12 residues. Germline CDR1 reads SQVTM; CDR2 reads ANQGSEA. V gave up 4 bases and J gave up 1 base, with 8 bases separating them. The CDR3 DNA sequence: TGCAGCGTTGCGGTCGGTTCCTACGAGCAGTACTTC. Protein sequence: CSVAVGSYEQYF.

The chain couples TRBV19 to TRBJ2-7, with TRBD2 matching 11 bases. Losses at the gene ends were 5 bases for V and 7 bases for J; bases not matched to a gene: 7. The CDR3 has 14 residues. From germline, CDR1 is LNHDA and CDR2 SQIVND (reference sequence). CDR3 protein: CASSFLAGGGEQYF. The DNA of the CDR3 is TGTGCCAGTAGTTTCCTAGCGGGAGGTGGTGAGCAGTACTTC.

This clone showed up just once. The chain combines TRBV7-9 with TRBJ1-2; D might be TRBD1 (5 bases). The CDR3 contains 12 residues. The V end lost 10 bases, the J end lost 10 bases, and 19 bases lay between the germline ends. CDR1 and CDR2 from the germline V gene are SEHNR and FQNEAQ (reference sequence). The CDR3 region is CATQGSGRNYTF. The CDR3 DNA is TGTGCCACCCAGGGAAGCGGCAGAAACTACACCTTC.

As DNA, the CDR3 is TGTGCCAGCAGTGAACCGGGGAAGTTAGCGCAGTTCTTC. Protein: CASSEPGKLAQFF. The chain links TRBV6-1 to TRBJ2-1; tentatively, D is TRBD2 (5 bases). The CDR3 has 13 residues. CDR1 is MNHNS and CDR2 is SASEGT in the germline V gene. V was cut by 2 bases and J by 12 bases, with 14 bases left in between.

CDR3 sequence: CASRIVGSDEQFF. The CDR3 nucleotides are TGCGCCAGCAGAATCGTTGGAAGCGATGAGCAGTTCTTC. This rearrangement joins TRBV5-1 to TRBJ2-1, with unresolved D. There are 13 residues in the CDR3. Germline V gene data show CDR1 as SGHRS and CDR2 as YFSETQ. V dropped 5 bases and J dropped 8 bases, with 14 bases sitting between them.

The chain links TRBV5-6 to TRBJ2-1, with 7 bases fitting TRBD2. V dropped 0 bases and J dropped 7; count of bases not matched to a gene: 1. From germline, CDR1 is SGHDT and CDR2 YYEEEE. The CDR3 length is 13 residues. CDR3 DNA: TGTGCCAGCAGCTTGGCCGGGGGGAATGAGCAGTTCTTC. Its translation: CASSLAGGNEQFF.

The chain carries TRBV5-4 and TRBJ1-1; D is uncertain. V was clipped by 4 bases and J by 1 base, with 11 bases between them. The CDR3 length is 14 residues. CDR1 is SGHNT and CDR2 is YYREEE in the germline V gene (reference sequence). CDR3 sequence: CASSPPVRNTEAFF. CDR3 nucleotide sequence: TGTGCCAGCAGCCCCCCGGTACGGAACACTGAAGCTTTCTTT.

The chain links TRBV15 to TRBJ1-6; D may be TRBD1 (5 bases). Germline values: CDR1 LNHNV, CDR2 YYDKDF (reference sequence). With 3 bases removed from V and 8 bases from J, the gap between germline ends came to 20 bases. The CDR3 totals 17 residues. CDR3 DNA: TGTGCCACCAGCAGCAGACTTGGGGGGGACGGCGATTCACCCCTCCACTTT. As protein: CATSSRLGGDGDSPLHF.